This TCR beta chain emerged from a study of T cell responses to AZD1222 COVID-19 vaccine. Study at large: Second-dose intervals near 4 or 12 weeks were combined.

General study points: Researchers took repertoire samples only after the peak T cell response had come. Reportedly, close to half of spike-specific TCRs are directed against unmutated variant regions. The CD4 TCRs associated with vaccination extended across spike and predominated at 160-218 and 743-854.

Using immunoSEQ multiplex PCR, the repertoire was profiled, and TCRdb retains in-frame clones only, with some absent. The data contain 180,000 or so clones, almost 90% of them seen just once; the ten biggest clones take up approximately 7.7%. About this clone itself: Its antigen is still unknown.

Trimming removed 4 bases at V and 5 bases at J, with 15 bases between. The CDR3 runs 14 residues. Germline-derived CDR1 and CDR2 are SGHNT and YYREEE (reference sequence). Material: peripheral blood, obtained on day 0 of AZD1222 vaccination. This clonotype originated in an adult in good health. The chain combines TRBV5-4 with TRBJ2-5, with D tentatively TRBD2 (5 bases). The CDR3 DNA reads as TGTGCCAGCAGCCATGTCGGGAACGGGGAGACCCAGTACTTC. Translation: CASSHVGNGETQYF.